The 8 T cell receptor beta chains in this list originate from one sample, sequenced in a study of cytomegalovirus exposure and HLA in healthy donors. The PCR was carried out with 60 Vbeta primers and 13 Jbeta primers. Generated by immunoSEQ multiplex PCR, the TCRdb table keeps only in-frame clones and is missing some. Of roughly 190,000 clones listed, 60% to 85% are singletons. The material sequenced was PBMCs. The source of these receptors is a girl aged 5-17 years in good health and CMV-seropositive.

This clone was observed a single time. V and J are TRBV7-8 and TRBJ1-2; D perhaps matches TRBD1 (5 bases). The CDR3 extends over 13 amino acids. V lost 0 bases and J lost 10, with 12 bases in between. Germline lookup yields CDR1 SGHVS and CDR2 FQNEAQ. CDR3 sequence reads: CASSLAPQGIYTF. The CDR3 nucleotides are TGTGCCAGCAGCTTAGCCCCTCAGGGCATCTACACCTTC.

This rearrangement joins TRBV5-1 to TRBJ2-1; 11 nucleotides align to TRBD2. The V gene's germline CDR1 is SGHRS and CDR2 YFSETQ. V lost 2 bases to trimming and J lost 7 bases; unmatched junction nucleotides: 8. The CDR3 consists of 16 residues. The CDR3 nucleotides are TGCGCCAGCAGCTTCATAGCGGGGGGGCCTTATAATGAGCAGTTCTTC. It codes for CASSFIAGGPYNEQFF. The full variable domain, its missing parts supplied by reference TRBV5-1 and TRBJ2-1, is KAGVTQTPRYLIKTRGQQVTLSCSPISGHRSVSWYQQTPGQGLQFLFEYFSETQRNKGNFPGRFSGRQFSNSRSEMNVSTLELGDSALYLCASSFIAGGPYNEQFFGPGTRLTVL.

J is TRBJ1-1 and V is TRBV29-1; 10 positions agree with TRBD1. The CDR3 runs to 15 residues. The germline V gene has CDR1 SQVTM and CDR2 ANQGSEA. The J segment lost 2 bases and the V segment lost 8 bases, leaving 11 bases of the junction unmatched. The chain's CDR3 is CSISGTGAVNTEAFF. The CDR3 nucleotides are TGCAGCATATCCGGGACAGGGGCGGTCAACACTGAAGCTTTCTTT. Together with reference TRBV29-1 and TRBJ1-1, the CDR3 gives the full variable domain: SAVISQKPSRDICQRGTSLTIQCQVDSQVTMMFWYRQQPGQSLTLIATANQGSEATYESGFVIDKFPISRPNLTFSTLTVSNMSPEDSSIYLCSISGTGAVNTEAFFGQGTRLTVV.

The J gene is TRBJ1-1, the V gene TRBV5-1, with D uncertain. CDR1 and CDR2 (germline): SGHRS, YFSETQ. This CDR3 is 18 amino acids long. Trimming shortened V by 5 bases and J by 0 bases, and 23 bases separated the two germline ends. The CDR3 DNA follows: TGCGCCAGCAGGTCTACTCCGGTCGGAGGACTCATGAACACTGAAGCTTTCTTT. Translation gives CASRSTPVGGLMNTEAFF. Variable domain in full (rest from reference TRBV5-1 and TRBJ1-1): KAGVTQTPRYLIKTRGQQVTLSCSPISGHRSVSWYQQTPGQGLQFLFEYFSETQRNKGNFPGRFSGRQFSNSRSEMNVSTLELGDSALYLCASRSTPVGGLMNTEAFFGQGTRLTVV.

The table lists this clone with a count of one. The rearrangement links TRBV5-1 to TRBJ2-5, with TRBD2 matching over 15 bases. Losses at the gene ends were 4 bases for V and 4 bases for J; bases not matched to a gene: 8. The V gene's germline CDR1 is SGHRS and CDR2 YFSETQ. This CDR3 contains 17 residues. Here the CDR3 reads CASSRTSGGGGGETQYF. CDR3 coding DNA: TGCGCCAGCAGCCGGACTAGCGGGGGGGGAGGAGGAGAGACCCAGTACTTC.

V gene TRBV15 combines with J gene TRBJ1-2, with TRBD1 matching over 9 bases. The germline CDR1 and CDR2 sequences are LNHNV and YYDKDF (reference sequence). This CDR3 is built from 15 residues. The junction had 4 bases not matched to a gene; V was cut back by 4 bases and J by 1 base. CDR3: CATSKDRGVNYGYTF. The CDR3 bases are TGTGCCACCAGCAAGGACAGGGGTGTTAACTATGGCTACACCTTC.

V is TRBV12-5 and J is TRBJ2-5; TRBD1 aligns across 10 bases. The better agreement between TRBJ2-7 and the DNA end casts doubt on the J call. Germline V gene data show CDR1 as LGHNT and CDR2 as FRNRAP. This CDR3 has 16 amino acids. The CDR3 loop is CASGSSGGQGTVEQYF. CDR3 nucleotide sequence: TGTGCTAGTGGTTCCTCTGGGGGACAGGGGACGGTCGAGCAGTACTTC.

The table lists this clone with a count of one. The CDR3 coding sequence is TGTGCCAGCAGTGCTGGGGCCGATGAAAAACTGTTTTTT. Protein product: CASSAGADEKLFF. The chain recombines TRBV25-1 with TRBJ1-4; D possibly corresponds to TRBD1 (5 bases). The CDR3 covers 13 residues. From germline, CDR1 is MGHDK and CDR2 SYGVNS. V lost 4 bases and J 6 bases, leaving 9 bases between the germline ends.